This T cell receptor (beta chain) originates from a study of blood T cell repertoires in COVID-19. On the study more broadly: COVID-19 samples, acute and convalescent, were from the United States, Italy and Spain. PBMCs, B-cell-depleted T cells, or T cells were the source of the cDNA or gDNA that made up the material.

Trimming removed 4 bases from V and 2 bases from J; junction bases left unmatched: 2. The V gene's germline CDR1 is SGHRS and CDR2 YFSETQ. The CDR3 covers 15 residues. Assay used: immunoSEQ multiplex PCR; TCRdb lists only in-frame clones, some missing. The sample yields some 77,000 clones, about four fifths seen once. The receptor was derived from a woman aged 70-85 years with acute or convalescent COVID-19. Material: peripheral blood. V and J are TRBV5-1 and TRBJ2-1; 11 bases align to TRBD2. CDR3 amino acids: CASSLLAGAYNEQFF. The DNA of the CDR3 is TGCGCCAGCAGCCTACTAGCGGGAGCCTACAATGAGCAGTTCTTC.